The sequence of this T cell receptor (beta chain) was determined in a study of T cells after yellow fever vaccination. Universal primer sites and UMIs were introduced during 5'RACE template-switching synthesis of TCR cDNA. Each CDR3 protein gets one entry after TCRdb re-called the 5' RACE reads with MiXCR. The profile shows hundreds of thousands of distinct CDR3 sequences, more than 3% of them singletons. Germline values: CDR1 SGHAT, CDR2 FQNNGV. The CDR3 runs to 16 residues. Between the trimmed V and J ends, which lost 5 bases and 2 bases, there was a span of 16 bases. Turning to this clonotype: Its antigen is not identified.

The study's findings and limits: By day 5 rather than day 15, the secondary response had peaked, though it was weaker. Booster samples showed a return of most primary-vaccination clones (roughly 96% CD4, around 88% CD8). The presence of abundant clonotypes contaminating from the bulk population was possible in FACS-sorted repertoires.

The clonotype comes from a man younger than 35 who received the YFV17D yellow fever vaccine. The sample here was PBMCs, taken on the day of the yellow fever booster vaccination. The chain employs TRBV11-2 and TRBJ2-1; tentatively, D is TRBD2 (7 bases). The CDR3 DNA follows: TGTGCCAGCAGCACTGCGGGGGCTCGAGCCTACAATGAGCAGTTCTTC. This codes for CASSTAGARAYNEQFF.